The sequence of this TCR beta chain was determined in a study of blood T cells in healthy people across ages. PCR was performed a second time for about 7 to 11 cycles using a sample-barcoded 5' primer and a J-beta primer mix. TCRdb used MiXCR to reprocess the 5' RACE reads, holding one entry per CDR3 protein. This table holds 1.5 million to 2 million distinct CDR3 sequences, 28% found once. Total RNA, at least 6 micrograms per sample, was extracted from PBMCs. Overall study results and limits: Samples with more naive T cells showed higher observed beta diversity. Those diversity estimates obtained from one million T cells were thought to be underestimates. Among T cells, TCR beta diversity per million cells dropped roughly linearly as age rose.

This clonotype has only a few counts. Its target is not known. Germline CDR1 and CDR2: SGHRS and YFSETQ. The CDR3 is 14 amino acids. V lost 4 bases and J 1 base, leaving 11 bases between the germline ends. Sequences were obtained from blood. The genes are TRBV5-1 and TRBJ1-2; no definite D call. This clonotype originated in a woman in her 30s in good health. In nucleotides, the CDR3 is TGCGCCAGCAGCCTACCACAGCGTAACTATGGCTACACCTTC. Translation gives CASSLPQRNYGYTF. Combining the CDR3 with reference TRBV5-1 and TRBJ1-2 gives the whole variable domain KAGVTQTPRYLIKTRGQQVTLSCSPISGHRSVSWYQQTPGQGLQFLFEYFSETQRNKGNFPGRFSGRQFSNSRSEMNVSTLELGDSALYLCASSLPQRNYGYTFGSGTRLTVV.